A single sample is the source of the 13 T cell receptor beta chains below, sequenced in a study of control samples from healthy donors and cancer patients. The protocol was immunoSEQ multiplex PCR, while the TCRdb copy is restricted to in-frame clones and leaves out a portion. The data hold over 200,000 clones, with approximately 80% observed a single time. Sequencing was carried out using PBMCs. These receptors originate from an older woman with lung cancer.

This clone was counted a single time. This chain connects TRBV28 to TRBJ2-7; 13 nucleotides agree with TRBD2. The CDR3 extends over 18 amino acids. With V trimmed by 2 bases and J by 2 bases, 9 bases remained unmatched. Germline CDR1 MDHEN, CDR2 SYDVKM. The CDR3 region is CASSLHGFGTSGAYEQYF. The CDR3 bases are TGTGCCAGCAGTTTACACGGTTTCGGGACTAGCGGGGCCTACGAGCAGTACTTC.

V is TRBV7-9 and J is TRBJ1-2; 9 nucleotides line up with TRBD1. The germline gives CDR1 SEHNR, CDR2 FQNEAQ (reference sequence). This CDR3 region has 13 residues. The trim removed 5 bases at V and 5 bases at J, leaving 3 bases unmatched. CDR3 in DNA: TGTGCCAGCAGCGGCGGGACAGGGTATGGCTACACCTTC. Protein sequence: CASSGGTGYGYTF.

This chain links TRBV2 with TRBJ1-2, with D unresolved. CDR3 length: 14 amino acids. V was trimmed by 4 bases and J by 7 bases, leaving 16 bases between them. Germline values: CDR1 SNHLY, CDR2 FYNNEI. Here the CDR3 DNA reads TGTGCCAGCAGTGTAAGCCAGGCTGGTACTGGCTACACCTTC. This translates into CASSVSQAGTGYTF.

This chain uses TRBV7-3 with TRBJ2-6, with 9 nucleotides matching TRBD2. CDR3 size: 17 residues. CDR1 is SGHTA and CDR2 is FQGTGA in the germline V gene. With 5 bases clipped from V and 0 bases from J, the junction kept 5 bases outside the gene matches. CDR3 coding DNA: TGTGCCAGCAGCCCGGCGGGAGGGGTCTCTGGGGCCAACGTCCTGACTTTC. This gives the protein CASSPAGGVSGANVLTF.

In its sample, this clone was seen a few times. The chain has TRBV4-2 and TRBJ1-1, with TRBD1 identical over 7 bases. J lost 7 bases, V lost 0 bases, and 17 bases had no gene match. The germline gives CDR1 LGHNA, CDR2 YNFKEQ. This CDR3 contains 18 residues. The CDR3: CASSQDPGTGAGSGEAFF. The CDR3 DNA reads TGTGCCAGCAGCCAAGATCCTGGTACAGGGGCCGGTAGTGGTGAAGCTTTCTTT.

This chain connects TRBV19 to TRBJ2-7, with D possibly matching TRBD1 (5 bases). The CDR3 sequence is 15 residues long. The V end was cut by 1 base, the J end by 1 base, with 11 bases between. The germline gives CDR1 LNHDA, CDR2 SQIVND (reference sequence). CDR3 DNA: TGTGCCAGTAGTATAGGGCAGGGATTTTCCTACGAGCAGTACTTC. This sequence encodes CASSIGQGFSYEQYF.

The CDR3, as DNA: TGTGCCAGCAGCTCAATAGCGGGAGGCCCCTGGGAGACCCAGTACTTC. Its protein product is CASSSIAGGPWETQYF. The V and J genes are TRBV7-8 and TRBJ2-5, with 10 bases aligning to TRBD2. The CDR3 loop spans 16 amino acids. V shed 4 bases and J 5 bases; nucleotides not matched to a gene: 10. Germline CDR1 and CDR2: SGHVS and FQNEAQ.

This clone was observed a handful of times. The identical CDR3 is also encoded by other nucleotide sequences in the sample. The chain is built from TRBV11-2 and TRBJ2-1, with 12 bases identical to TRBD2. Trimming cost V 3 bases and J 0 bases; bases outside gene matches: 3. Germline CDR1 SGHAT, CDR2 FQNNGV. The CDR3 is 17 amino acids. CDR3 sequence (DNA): TGTGCCAGCAGCTTTCTAGCGGGGGGGAGCTCCTACAATGAGCAGTTCTTC. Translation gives CASSFLAGGSSYNEQFF.

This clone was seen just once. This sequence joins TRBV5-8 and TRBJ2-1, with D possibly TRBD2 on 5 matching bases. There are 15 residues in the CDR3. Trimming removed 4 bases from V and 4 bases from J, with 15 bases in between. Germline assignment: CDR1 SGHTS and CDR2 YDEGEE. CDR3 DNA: TGTGCCAGCAGCCAAAACCCGGGGAATTACAATGAGCAGTTCTTC. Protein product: CASSQNPGNYNEQFF.

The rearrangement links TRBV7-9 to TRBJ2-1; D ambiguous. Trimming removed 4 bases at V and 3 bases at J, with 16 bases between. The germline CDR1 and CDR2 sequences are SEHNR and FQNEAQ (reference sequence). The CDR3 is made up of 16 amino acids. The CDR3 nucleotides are TGTGCCAGCAGCTCTCGAAACCAGGTGCTCTACAATGAGCAGTTCTTC. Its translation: CASSSRNQVLYNEQFF.

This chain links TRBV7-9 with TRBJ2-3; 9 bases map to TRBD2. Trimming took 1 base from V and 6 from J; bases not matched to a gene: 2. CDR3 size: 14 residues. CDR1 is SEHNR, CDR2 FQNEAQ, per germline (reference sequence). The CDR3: CASSLVAGGDTQYF. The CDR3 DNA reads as TGTGCCAGCAGCTTAGTGGCGGGAGGGGATACGCAGTATTTT.

The CDR3 loop is CASSLAGQGLTYNEQFF. CDR3 in DNA: TGTGCCAGCAGCTTGGCCGGACAGGGCCTGACCTACAATGAGCAGTTCTTC. The chain links TRBV5-6 to TRBJ2-1; 8 nucleotides line up with TRBD1. Germline CDR1 reads SGHDT; CDR2 reads YYEEEE. The J segment lost 2 bases and the V segment lost 0 bases, leaving 7 bases of the junction unmatched. The CDR3 is 17 amino acids.

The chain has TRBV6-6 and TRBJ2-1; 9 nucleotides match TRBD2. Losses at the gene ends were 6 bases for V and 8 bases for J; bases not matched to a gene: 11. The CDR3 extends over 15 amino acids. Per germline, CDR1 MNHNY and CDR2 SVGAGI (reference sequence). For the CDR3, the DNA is TGTGCCAGCAGCAACCTAGCGGGATGGGTCGATGAGCAGTTCTTC. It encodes CASSNLAGWVDEQFF.